This TCR beta chain was documented in a study of early T cells in non-severe SARS-CoV-2 infection. Via MiXCR, TCRdb re-called the 5' RACE reads, giving one row per CDR3 protein. Of about 64,000 distinct CDR3 sequences detected, about 10% appear once; the ten largest clones hold roughly 13%. Specimen: whole blood, collected at baseline. This TCR came from an adult who was a healthcare worker with PCR-confirmed SARS-CoV-2 infection or an uninfected control (not recorded which).

DNA of the CDR3: TGCAGTGCTAGAGTACAGAGTAACACCGGGGAGCTGTTTTTT. This gives the protein CSARVQSNTGELFF. The chain couples TRBV20-1 to TRBJ2-2, with D uncertain. V shed 1 base and J shed 2 bases, with 8 bases lying between them. This CDR3 has 14 amino acids. The germline CDR1 and CDR2 sequences are DFQATT and SNEGSKA (reference sequence).